This record concerns one T cell receptor (beta chain) sequence. The data stem from a study of graft-versus-host responses after intestinal transplantation. Method: immunoSEQ multiplex PCR; TCRdb's copy keeps in-frame clones and lacks some. The sample includes more than 50,000 clones, approximately 91% seen only once; the top ten take more than 1.5%. Once graft tissue had been processed, intraepithelial and lamina propria lymphocytes were released. The sequencing here drew on ileum tissue, taken about 350 days after transplant. This sequence originates from a human patient who received an intestinal transplant, so some T cells may come from the graft donor.

The CDR3 loop reads CGGDEQYF. Written as DNA, the CDR3 is TGTGGGGGCGACGAGCAGTACTTC. This sequence joins TRBV19 and TRBJ2-5; TRBD1 might be the D (5 bases). The end of the DNA aligns better with TRBJ2-7, so the J call may be wrong. The CDR3 runs to 8 residues. Germline loops: CDR1 LNHDA, CDR2 SQIVND (reference sequence).